This note documents a single T cell receptor (beta chain) sequence. The antigen remains undetermined. Germline loops: CDR1 SGHTA, CDR2 FQGNSA. This CDR3 is 16 amino acids long. Trimming left V 1 base short and J 9 bases short, with 21 bases between. Assay execution took place at the deep level. Researchers divided each subset's genomic DNA evenly across several immunoSEQ plates. Clones were read by immunoSEQ multiplex PCR, and TCRdb kept only the in-frame ones, dropping some. The table includes roughly 2.5 million clones, over 85% detected once. This sample stems from a study of shared clonotypes between healthy human individuals. Study-wide findings and caveats: Limitation of the genetic and exposure-history diversity represented came from the few donors.

Every donor, a Caucasian adult, lived in Nashville, Tennessee. This sequence originates from a man between 18 and 35 years old in good health. The sequenced material came from naive CD4+ T cells sorted from blood. The subset is: CD45RA+ positively selected. The rearrangement links TRBV7-2 to TRBJ2-5; a possible D gene is TRBD2 (7 bases). The CDR3 region is CASSLGVGLEGEPQYF. CDR3 sequence (DNA): TGTGCCAGCAGCTTAGGAGTAGGACTAGAGGGGGAGCCCCAGTACTTC. The full variable domain, rest sourced from reference TRBV7-2 and TRBJ2-5, is GAGVSQSPSNKVTEKGKDVELRCDPISGHTALYWYRQSLGQGLEFLIYFQGNSAPDKSGLPSDRFSAERTGGSVSTLTIQRTQQEDSAVYLCASSLGVGLEGEPQYFGPGTRLLVL.